A single sample gave rise to the 19 T cell receptor beta chains below, sequenced in a study of CXCR3-negative and CXCR3-positive naive CD8 T cells. Study-wide points: Higher TRB CDR3 hydrophobicity marked CXCR3-positive naive cells relative to CXCR3-negative naive cells.

In preparing the TRB cDNA libraries, 5' RACE with UMI labels was used. TCRdb reanalyzed the 5' RACE reads, giving one entry per CDR3 protein sequence and no DNA. The sample features around 66,000 distinct CDR3 sequences, with around 5% in its top ten. These receptors lack a known antigen. Sequencing input: naive CXCR3+ CD8+ T cells from blood. Subset given: CD45RO-CCR7+CD27+CD95- naive CD8+ T cells expressing CXCR3 (TNR3+). Every receptor here comes from a human donor in good health. Some clones in this sample may be carry-over from other donors' samples.

The V gene is TRBV29-1, the J gene TRBJ2-2; the TCRdb call, TRBD1, lacks DNA for checking. The CDR3 covers 14 residues. Per the germline V gene, CDR1 is SQVTM and CDR2 is ANQGSEA. The CDR3 sequence is CSAAQGASTGELFF.

The rearrangement uses TRBV12-3 or TRBV12-4 and TRBJ2-7; absent DNA, TCRdb's TRBD1 call cannot be checked. The CDR3 is 15 amino acids. This chain's CDR3 is CASSPETGGTYEQYF.

V and J are TRBV7-9 and TRBJ2-7; absent DNA, TCRdb's TRBD1 call cannot be checked. The CDR3 is 15 residues long. Germline loops: CDR1 SEHNR, CDR2 FQNEAQ (reference sequence). The chain's CDR3 is CASSLVVDRNYEQYF.

J is TRBJ1-4 and V is TRBV6-5; with no DNA, the TCRdb D assignment of TRBD1 cannot be verified. The CDR3 totals 14 residues. Looked up from germline, CDR1 is MNHEY and CDR2 is SVGAGI. The CDR3 loop is CASSSTGGNEKLFF.

The V and J genes are TRBV5-6 and TRBJ2-7; the TCRdb D gene call, TRBD1, has no DNA to confirm it. CDR3 length: 16 amino acids. Germline loops: CDR1 SGHDT, CDR2 YYEEEE. CDR3 sequence: CASSLLGTGSSYEQYF. Filled out from reference TRBV5-6 and TRBJ2-7, the complete variable domain reads DAGVTQSPTHLIKTRGQQVTLRCSPKSGHDTVSWYQQALGQGPQFIFQYYEEEERQRGNFPDRFSGHQFPNYSSELNVNALLLGDSALYLCASSLLGTGSSYEQYFGPGTRLTVT.

J is TRBJ2-7 and V is TRBV18; the D call of TRBD1 rests on TCRdb alone, since no DNA is present to check it. CDR1 is KGHSH, CDR2 LQKENI, per germline. The CDR3 spans 16 residues. CDR3 sequence reads: CASFGVQGSPDHEQYF.

The chain has TRBV6-1 and TRBJ2-2; TCRdb indicates TRBD1, and absent DNA this call remains unverified. This CDR3 comprises 14 residues. The V gene's germline CDR1 is MNHNS and CDR2 SASEGT. The CDR3 is CASMEGARSGELFF.

The V call is TRBV24-1, the J call TRBJ2-2; TCRdb proposes TRBD1, but this gene call is untestable without DNA. The CDR3 is 15 residues long. CDR1 is KGHDR, CDR2 SFDVKD, per germline. The CDR3 loop reads CATSDHLGGPGELFF.

The chain couples TRBV27 to TRBJ2-5; the TRBD1 assignment by TCRdb is unverifiable without DNA. This CDR3 has 14 amino acids. Germline V lookup: CDR1 MNHEY, CDR2 SMNVEV (reference sequence). The CDR3 loop reads CASGGSLGQETQYF.

This chain uses TRBV20-1 with TRBJ2-4. Germline V gene sequence: CDR1 DFQATT, CDR2 SNEGSKA (reference sequence). The CDR3 sequence is 15 residues long. The CDR3 is CSARDKGSAENIQYF.

J is TRBJ2-1 and V is TRBV29-1; TCRdb reports TRBD1, a call that lacks DNA to check it against. CDR1 and CDR2 from the germline V gene are SQVTM and ANQGSEA. The CDR3 sequence is 14 residues long. CDR3 sequence: CSVYFQTGGNEQFF.

CDR3 residues: CASSFPSGGYNEQFF. The chain couples TRBV12-3 or TRBV12-4 to TRBJ2-1; TCRdb's D gene call, TRBD2, goes unchecked for lack of DNA. CDR3 length equals 15 residues.

This chain connects TRBV11-3 to TRBJ2-2. CDR1 is SGHNT, CDR2 YENEEA, per germline. The CDR3 has 13 amino acids. The CDR3 spells CASSLEYNRELFF.

The chain combines TRBV6-5 with TRBJ2-3; TCRdb's D call of TRBD2 is untestable without DNA. Per the germline V gene, CDR1 is MNHEY and CDR2 is SVGAGI. CDR3 length: 15 amino acids. This CDR3 is CASSYFPSGADTQYF.

The chain uses TRBV29-1 and TRBJ2-1. This CDR3 spans 14 amino acids. CDR1 is SQVTM, CDR2 ANQGSEA, per germline. The CDR3 sequence is CSVVTEVSYNEQFF.

The chain is built from TRBV20-1 and TRBJ2-7. Germline loops: CDR1 DFQATT, CDR2 SNEGSKA (reference sequence). This CDR3 is built from 13 residues. Here the CDR3 reads CSAMIRDRYEQYF.

The gene calls are TRBV13 and TRBJ2-3; there is no DNA to check the TCRdb D call of TRBD2. In germline, CDR1 is PRHDT, CDR2 FYEKMQ (reference sequence). CDR3 length: 15 residues. The CDR3 spells CASHAGTTDTDTQYF.

The gene calls are TRBV6-2 or TRBV6-3 and TRBJ1-2. This CDR3 is built from 14 residues. CDR1 and CDR2 (germline): MNHEY, SVGEGT. CDR3 in amino acids: CASSYLKLAYGYTF.

V gene TRBV29-1 combines with J gene TRBJ2-7. This CDR3 has 12 amino acids. Germline V CDR1 and CDR2: SQVTM, ANQGSEA. CDR3 loop: CSVYFGSYVQYF.